This T cell receptor (beta chain) was sequenced during a study of cytomegalovirus exposure and HLA in healthy donors. General study findings and limits: Presence/absence analyses assumed roughly uniform sequencing depth across donors. Judged likely to be a sequencing artifact was a cluster of highly shared sequence variants.

The PCR ran on 60 Vbeta and 13 Jbeta primers. Clones were read by immunoSEQ multiplex PCR, and TCRdb kept only the in-frame ones, dropping some. The data contain under 95,000 clones, around 80% of them singletons. As for the donors, each was a healthy bone marrow donor. Of note for this clone: As yet, its antigen is unknown.

The TCR was taken from a male donor in good health and CMV-seronegative. Sequenced: PBMCs.

CDR3 protein: CASSLGQANSGNTIYF. In DNA form, the CDR3 reads TGCGCCAGCAGCTTGGGACAGGCTAACTCTGGAAACACCATATATTTT. The genes are TRBV5-1 and TRBJ1-3; TRBD1 might be the D (6 bases). V dropped 0 bases and J dropped 0 bases, with 10 bases sitting between them. The V gene's germline CDR1 is SGHRS and CDR2 YFSETQ. The CDR3 runs to 16 residues.